These 27 T cell receptor beta chains were all obtained from the same sample, sequenced in a study of blood T cell repertoires in COVID-19. Data came from immunoSEQ multiplex PCR; TCRdb stores just in-frame clones and leaves some out. The sample comprises about 82,000 clones, roughly 78% of which are singletons, and roughly 38% rests with the top ten. Sequenced sample: peripheral blood. The source is a man aged 60-69 years with COVID-19, enrolled during active disease.

The CDR3 sequence: CASSVVPPKGAGTSYEQYF. CDR3 sequence (DNA): TGTGCCAGCAGCGTAGTTCCCCCAAAGGGCGCTGGGACTTCCTACGAGCAGTACTTC. The J gene is TRBJ2-7, the V gene TRBV9; weak D call: TRBD2 (6 bases). The CDR3 runs to 19 residues. Germline V gives CDR1 SGDLS, CDR2 YYNGEE. The V gene lost 0 bases and the J gene lost 1 base, with 23 bases spanning the gap. Variable domain in full (rest from reference TRBV9 and TRBJ2-7): DSGVTQTPKHLITATGQRVTLRCSPRSGDLSVYWYQQSLDQGLQFLIQYYNGEERAKGNILERFSAQQFPDLHSELNLSSLELGDSALYFCASSVVPPKGAGTSYEQYFGPGTRLTVT.

The rearrangement links TRBV9 to TRBJ2-7; 7 positions agree with TRBD2. J gave up 12 bases and V 4 bases, and 13 bases lay outside the gene matches. The CDR3 spans 13 residues. Germline values: CDR1 SGDLS, CDR2 YYNGEE. Here the CDR3 reads CASSPYTGREPYF. In DNA form, the CDR3 reads TGTGCCAGCAGCCCGTATACGGGGAGGGAACCGTACTTC.

V is TRBV29-1 and J is TRBJ1-2, with 7 bases matching TRBD1. The CDR3 runs to 12 residues. From germline, CDR1 is SQVTM and CDR2 ANQGSEA. CDR3 in amino acids: CRTPGQPYGYTF. CDR3 DNA sequence: TGCAGAACACCGGGACAGCCTTATGGCTACACCTTC.

The chain recombines TRBV5-1 with TRBJ2-1; 9 positions match TRBD2. The CDR3 runs to 15 residues. Germline CDR1 and CDR2: SGHRS and YFSETQ. V dropped 1 base and J dropped 6; count of bases not matched to a gene: 5. The DNA for the CDR3 is TGCGCCAGCAGCTTGAGACTAGCGGCCGGCAATGAGCAGTTCTTC. This translates into CASSLRLAAGNEQFF.

The V and J genes are TRBV3-1 (or the pseudogene TRBV3-2) and TRBJ2-4, with 13 bases fitting TRBD2. With 5 bases clipped from V and 2 bases from J, the junction kept 9 bases outside the gene matches. Per germline, CDR1 LGHDT and CDR2 YNNKEL (reference sequence). The CDR3 covers 18 residues. CDR3 DNA sequence: TGTGCCAGCAGCTCTACTAGCGGGGGGGCCGGATCCAAAAACATTCAGTACTTC. Protein sequence: CASSSTSGGAGSKNIQYF.

The chain joins TRBV5-1 to TRBJ1-2, with 8 bases aligning to TRBD1. The junction had 6 bases not matched to a gene; V was cut back by 0 bases and J by 5 bases. Germline V gives CDR1 SGHRS, CDR2 YFSETQ. The CDR3 is 15 residues long. The CDR3 coding sequence is TGCGCCAGCAGCTTGGACCCGGGACAGGAGTATGGCTACACCTTC. Protein sequence: CASSLDPGQEYGYTF.

The chain uses TRBV2 and TRBJ2-7, with D perhaps matching TRBD2 (6 bases). Germline-derived CDR1 and CDR2 are SNHLY and FYNNEI. V lost 6 bases and J lost 4, with 7 bases in between. This CDR3 comprises 11 residues. CDR3 in amino acids: CASREGYEQYF. The CDR3 DNA reads as TGTGCCAGCAGGGAGGGGTACGAGCAGTACTTC.

This chain uses TRBV3-1 (or the pseudogene TRBV3-2) with TRBJ1-2; 8 nucleotides agree with TRBD1. V trimming: 4 bases; J trimming: 5 bases; junction bases outside the gene matches: 6. Germline V gene lookup returns CDR1 LGHDT and CDR2 YNNKEL (reference sequence). This CDR3 is 14 amino acids long. The CDR3 region has the DNA TGTGCCAGCAGCCCGCGGGACAGGATTTATGGCTACACCTTC. This sequence encodes CASSPRDRIYGYTF.

This chain links TRBV9 with TRBJ2-1, with D possibly TRBD1 on 6 matching bases. Germline V gene lookup returns CDR1 SGDLS and CDR2 YYNGEE. This CDR3 is built from 16 residues. V was pared by 0 bases and J by 0 bases, with 10 bases between. CDR3 region: CASSVGGGSSYNEQFF. Here the CDR3 DNA reads TGTGCCAGCAGCGTAGGTGGGGGCAGCTCCTACAATGAGCAGTTCTTC.

This chain joins TRBV7-9 and TRBJ2-2; D ambiguous. V was trimmed by 3 bases and J by 2 bases, leaving 13 bases between them. Per germline, CDR1 SEHNR and CDR2 FQNEAQ (reference sequence). The CDR3 contains 16 residues. The CDR3 sequence is CASSFGGRQNTGELFF. The CDR3 DNA sequence: TGTGCCAGCAGCTTCGGTGGCAGGCAAAACACCGGGGAGCTGTTTTTT.

The chain uses TRBV6-5 and TRBJ2-5; 8 nucleotides align to TRBD2. This CDR3 has 15 amino acids. Trimming cost V 6 bases and J 4 bases; bases outside gene matches: 10. Germline V gene data show CDR1 as MNHEY and CDR2 as SVGAGI. The CDR3 region is CASRASGGSGETQYF. CDR3 sequence (DNA): TGTGCCAGCAGGGCCTCGGGGGGGTCCGGAGAGACCCAGTACTTC.

V and J are TRBV12-3 or TRBV12-4 and TRBJ2-5; no clear D. The CDR3 runs 12 residues. The V gene lost 3 bases and the J gene lost 4 bases, with 6 bases spanning the gap. CDR3 protein: CASSFSPETQYF. The CDR3 DNA reads TGTGCCAGCAGTTTCTCTCCAGAGACCCAGTACTTC.

CDR3 sequence reads: CASTSGLGYGYTF. The CDR3 DNA is TGTGCCAGCACCTCCGGACTCGGCTATGGCTACACCTTC. This rearrangement joins TRBV6-5 to TRBJ1-2; D unclear. Germline lookup yields CDR1 MNHEY and CDR2 SVGAGI. Trimming removed 7 bases at V and 4 bases at J, with 13 bases between. The CDR3 has 13 amino acids.

Only a few counts were recorded for this clone. The chain is built from TRBV10-1 and TRBJ2-1, with TRBD2 identical over 8 bases. Germline trimming cut 7 bases from V and 6 bases from J; bases unmatched to any gene: 2. The CDR3 consists of 12 residues. Per germline, CDR1 WNHNN and CDR2 SYGVQD (reference sequence). CDR3 region: CASMAGGNEQFF. The DNA for the CDR3 is TGCGCCAGCATGGCGGGGGGCAATGAGCAGTTCTTC.

The rearrangement uses TRBV27 and TRBJ1-5; maybe TRBD1 (6 bases). The germline gives CDR1 MNHEY, CDR2 SMNVEV (reference sequence). Trimming left V 4 bases short and J 10 bases short, with 14 bases between. The CDR3 runs to 13 residues. CDR3: CASSWRGQGPQHF. The CDR3, as DNA: TGTGCCAGCAGTTGGCGGGGGCAAGGACCCCAGCATTTT.

The rearrangement uses TRBV29-1 and TRBJ1-4; 9 positions match TRBD1. The germline gives CDR1 SQVTM, CDR2 ANQGSEA. This CDR3 is built from 13 residues. The junction had 7 bases not matched to a gene; V was cut back by 7 bases and J by 7 bases. In DNA form, the CDR3 reads TGCAGCGCTGAGGGACAGGGCGGTGAAAAACTGTTTTTT. Amino acids: CSAEGQGGEKLFF. Full variable domain (rest looked up from reference TRBV29-1 and TRBJ1-4): SAVISQKPSRDICQRGTSLTIQCQVDSQVTMMFWYRQQPGQSLTLIATANQGSEATYESGFVIDKFPISRPNLTFSTLTVSNMSPEDSSIYLCSAEGQGGEKLFFGSGTQLSVL.

This clone was observed a few times. The chain is built from TRBV11-2 and TRBJ2-7; D is possibly TRBD2 (6 bases). There are 14 residues in the CDR3. Trimming cost V 3 bases and J 7 bases, with 16 bases left between them. The germline V gene has CDR1 SGHAT and CDR2 FQNNGV. In nucleotides, the CDR3 is TGTGCCAGCAGCTTGGGGGGAGCTGGGCGAGAGCAGTACTTC. Translated: CASSLGGAGREQYF. The whole variable domain, filled in from reference TRBV11-2 and TRBJ2-7, reads EAGVAQSPRYKIIEKRQSVAFWCNPISGHATLYWYQQILGQGPKLLIQFQNNGVVDDSQLPKDRFSAERLKGVDSTLKIQPAKLEDSAVYLCASSLGGAGREQYFGPGTRLTVT.

As to this clone: One end of the junction fails to match germline, which may point to a read error. V usage is TRBV7-7 and J usage is TRBJ2-7; weak D call: TRBD1 (5 bases). This CDR3 has 15 amino acids. Germline assignment: CDR1 SSHAT and CDR2 FNYEAQ (reference sequence). This chain's CDR3 is CASSLAEDTMHPRYF. CDR3 in DNA: TGTGCTAGCAGCTTAGCCGAGGACACCATGCACCCGCGGTACTTC.

This chain uses TRBV5-1 with TRBJ2-5; a possible D gene is TRBD2 (6 bases). CDR3 length: 16 residues. Germline CDR1 SGHRS, CDR2 YFSETQ. Trimming took 8 bases from V and 2 from J, leaving 22 bases between them. CDR3 sequence (DNA): TGCGCCAGTTCCGGGAACACGGGCGGGGTTCAAGAGACCCAGTACTTC. This sequence encodes CASSGNTGGVQETQYF.

The rearrangement joins TRBV11-2 to TRBJ2-1, with TRBD2 matching over 11 bases. Germline V gene data show CDR1 as SGHAT and CDR2 as FQNNGV. The length of the CDR3 is 16 residues. V trimming: 3 bases; J trimming: 8 bases; junction bases outside the gene matches: 9. The CDR3 spells CASSFLAGGGGDEQFF. CDR3 coding DNA: TGTGCCAGCAGCTTCCTAGCGGGAGGCGGCGGCGATGAGCAGTTCTTC.

V gene TRBV5-1 combines with J gene TRBJ2-3; 7 positions match TRBD1. CDR1 and CDR2 (germline): SGHRS, YFSETQ. The junction had 5 bases not matched to a gene; V was cut back by 1 base and J by 3 bases. This CDR3 is 15 amino acids long. For the CDR3, the DNA is TGCGCCAGCAGCTTGCCCGGGACAGAAACAGATACGCAGTATTTT. Amino acids: CASSLPGTETDTQYF.

The chain couples TRBV6-5 to TRBJ2-3; D is possibly TRBD1 (6 bases). Germline CDR1 and CDR2: MNHEY and SVGAGI. Deletions cut 8 bases from V and 2 bases from J, with 11 bases between. This CDR3 is built from 13 residues. CDR3 DNA sequence: TGTGCCAGCCGGGACATACACACAGATACGCAGTATTTT. It specifies CASRDIHTDTQYF.

The chain uses TRBV9 and TRBJ2-7, with no clear D. Trimming removed 3 bases from V and 0 bases from J, with 13 bases in between. The CDR3 totals 15 residues. Germline assignment: CDR1 SGDLS and CDR2 YYNGEE. The CDR3 sequence is CASSAQPGSSYEQYF. The CDR3 DNA is TGTGCCAGCAGCGCTCAGCCGGGTAGCTCCTACGAGCAGTACTTC.

The V gene is TRBV6-2 or TRBV6-3, the J gene TRBJ1-2, with D possibly TRBD1 on 5 matching bases. V lost 6 bases, J lost 4 bases, and 9 bases lay in between. In germline, CDR1 is MNHEY, CDR2 SVGEGT. The CDR3 has 12 residues. CDR3 sequence reads: CASSSGVYGYTF. DNA for the CDR3: TGTGCCAGCAGCTCGGGGGTCTATGGCTACACCTTC.

The chain employs TRBV11-2 and TRBJ2-5; 7 bases are a match to TRBD2. Unmatched junction bases numbered 3, after V lost 9 bases and J lost 2 bases. CDR1 is SGHAT and CDR2 is FQNNGV in the germline V gene. The CDR3 contains 12 residues. DNA for the CDR3: TGTGCCAGTGGGACTACACAAGAGACCCAGTACTTC. It specifies CASGTTQETQYF.

This clone occurred many times. This chain links TRBV18 with TRBJ1-5; 7 bases align to TRBD1. V was clipped by 1 base and J by 5 bases; unmatched bases: 2. CDR1 and CDR2 from the germline V gene are KGHSH and LQKENI. The CDR3 runs to 14 residues. The CDR3: CASSPRDSHQPQHF. In DNA form, the CDR3 reads TGTGCCAGCTCACCACGGGACAGCCATCAGCCCCAGCATTTT.

The genes are TRBV4-1 and TRBJ2-5, with 7 bases aligning to TRBD2. Germline V gives CDR1 MGHRA, CDR2 YSYEKL. The V gene end was trimmed by 4 bases and the J gene end by 5 bases; junction bases not matched to a gene: 4. This CDR3 has 13 amino acids. The CDR3 loop is CASSRLAGETQYF. The CDR3 coding sequence is TGCGCCAGCAGCCGACTAGCAGGGGAGACCCAGTACTTC.